This T cell receptor beta chain is drawn from a study of shared clonotypes between healthy human individuals. General study findings and limits: The low donor count limited represented genetic and exposure-history diversity.

Selected positively for CCR7 and CD45RO-negative, naive CD8 cells excluded terminally differentiated effector memory CD45RA+ cells. Turning to this clone: Antigen specificity is unknown.

There are 14 residues in the CDR3. Germline CDR1 and CDR2: MDHEN and SYDVKM. J gave up 0 bases and V 5 bases, and 2 bases lay outside the gene matches. Assay: immunoSEQ multiplex PCR; the TCRdb copy retains only in-frame clones and omits some. The sample has about 1,900,000 clones, approximately 94% seen once. The sample consisted of naive CD8+ T cells sorted from blood. The V and J genes are TRBV28 and TRBJ2-7, with 9 bases aligning to TRBD2. This clonotype originated in a man younger than 30 in good health. CDR3 loop: CASSRLADSYEQYF. The CDR3, as DNA: TGTGCCAGCAGTCGACTAGCGGACTCCTACGAGCAGTACTTC.